This entry is about one T cell receptor (beta chain). Its cognate antigen has yet to be identified. No base quality information exists; no much larger clone differs at one position. The donors were included in the validation cohort of 120 subjects, a group kept apart from the approximately 700-subject first cohort. Spanning cysteine to phenylalanine, the CDR3 consists of 15 amino acids. Just the 45-base CDR3 DNA is kept, in frame starting at base 1. Ends trimmed: V by 5 bases, J by 4 bases; bases unmatched to a gene: 5. The germline V gene provides CDR1 MDHEN and CDR2 SYDVKM. Receptors were amplified or captured by the immunoSEQ multiplex PCR assay. Under the source paper's analysis protocol: To diagnose cytomegalovirus status from the catalog of TCR beta chain sequences, a statistical classification framework was built. The table was pulled from immuneACCESS by TCRdb, which kept in-frame rearrangements only. Such tables lose some clones; where checked, under half of the loss comes from unresolved V genes, and the rest has no known cause. V, J and clone size are taken as reported in that table, and D and trimming were inferred from the DNA itself. This sample gives about 150,000 clones in total; roughly 90% of them show up just once. The ten largest clones add up to under 0.8% of the sample.

The data originate from a study of cytomegalovirus exposure and HLA in healthy donors (dated by TCRdb to about 2017). Broadly, across the study: A later analysis indicated that the 130 or so validation repertoires were generated on the platform also employed for the approximately 700 repertoires of the first cohort. The aim of the study was to test whether cataloging public T cell receptors could identify signatures of past pathogen exposure. In addition to the first cohort of around 670 subjects, a separate validation cohort of approximately 130 different subjects was used. To predict cytomegalovirus infection status, the study brought together high-throughput TCR immunosequencing, statistical association of individual TCRs with disease status, and machine learning. Study-wide conclusions, independent of this receptor: A later analysis lacked HLA typing for the validation cohort, so it scored co-occurrence in that cohort across all 120 or so repertoires. It was suggested by the authors that the approach could potentially be generalized to other disease states and immunological phenotypes. Subsequent analysis determined that TCRs grouped into clusters in the first cohort also showed a tendency toward co-occurrence across the roughly 110 validation repertoires, and 94% of cluster scores exceeded 0. The classifier was reported to diagnose cytomegalovirus status with high specificity and sensitivity in both the original cohort and the validation cohort. A total of around 150 TCR beta chains were listed by the study as associated with cytomegalovirus. Three of the identified cytomegalovirus-associated TCR beta chains were confirmed in vitro to be specific for cytomegalovirus antigens. Most TCR sequences were seen in very few donors, while some public TCRs were found in many individuals.

Material: PBMCs. The sequence was collected from a man aged 18 to 35 in good health and CMV-seronegative. The chain is made from TRBV28 and TRBJ2-3; TRBD2 lines up with 11 middle nucleotides. The CDR3 reads as follows: CASSPGTSGSDTQYF. The DNA is as follows: TGTGCCAGCAGTCCCGGGACTAGCGGCTCAGATACGCAGTATTTT.